This TCR beta chain was observed in a study of cytomegalovirus exposure and HLA in healthy donors. General study points: Sequencing probably produced one cluster of sequence variants that were highly shared. In a later analysis, TCR beta V- and J-gene trimming showed a link to a missense DCLRE1C variant.

Remarks on this clone: The target antigen is unknown.

Germline-derived CDR1 and CDR2 are SGHAT and FQNNGV. CDR3 length equals 14 residues. V lost 1 base to trimming and J lost 0 bases, with 6 bases between them. The PCR contained 60 Vbeta and 13 Jbeta primers. Only in-frame clones appear in the TCRdb table, and some are missing; sequencing was by immunoSEQ multiplex PCR. The sample consists of roughly 120,000 clones, about 80% of them appearing once. Sequencing was carried out using PBMCs. This chain links TRBV11-2 with TRBJ1-2; the D is unclear. The sequence was obtained from a woman between 45 and 65 years old in good health and CMV-seropositive. CDR3 region: CASSLGGANYGYTF. The CDR3 region has the DNA TGTGCCAGCAGCTTAGGTGGAGCTAACTATGGCTACACCTTC.